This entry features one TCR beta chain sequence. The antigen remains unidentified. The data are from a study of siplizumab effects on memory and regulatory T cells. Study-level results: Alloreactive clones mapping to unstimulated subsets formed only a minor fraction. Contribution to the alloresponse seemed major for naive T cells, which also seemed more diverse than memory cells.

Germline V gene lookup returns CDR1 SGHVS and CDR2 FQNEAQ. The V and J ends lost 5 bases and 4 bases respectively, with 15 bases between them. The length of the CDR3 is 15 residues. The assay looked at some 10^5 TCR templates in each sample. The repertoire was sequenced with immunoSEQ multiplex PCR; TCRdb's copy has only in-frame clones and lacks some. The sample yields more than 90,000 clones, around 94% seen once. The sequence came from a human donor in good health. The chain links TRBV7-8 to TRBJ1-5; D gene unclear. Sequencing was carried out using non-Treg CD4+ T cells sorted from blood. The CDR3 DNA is TGTGCCAGCAGCCCCCGTCGCAGTACAAATCAGCCCCAGCATTTT. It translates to CASSPRRSTNQPQHF.